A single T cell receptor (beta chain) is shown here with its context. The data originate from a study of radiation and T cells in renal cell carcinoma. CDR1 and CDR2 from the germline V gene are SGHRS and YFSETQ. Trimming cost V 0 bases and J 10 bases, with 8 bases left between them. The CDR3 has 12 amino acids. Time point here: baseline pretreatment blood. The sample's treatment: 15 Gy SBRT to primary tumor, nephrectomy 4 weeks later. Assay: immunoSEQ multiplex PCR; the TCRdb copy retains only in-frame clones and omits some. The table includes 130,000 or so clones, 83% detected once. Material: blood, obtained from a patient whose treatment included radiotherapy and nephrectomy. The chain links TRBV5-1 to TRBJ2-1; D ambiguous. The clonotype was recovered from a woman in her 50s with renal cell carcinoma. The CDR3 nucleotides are TGCGCCAGCAGCTTGGACCATCAGGAGCAGTTCTTC. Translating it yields CASSLDHQEQFF.